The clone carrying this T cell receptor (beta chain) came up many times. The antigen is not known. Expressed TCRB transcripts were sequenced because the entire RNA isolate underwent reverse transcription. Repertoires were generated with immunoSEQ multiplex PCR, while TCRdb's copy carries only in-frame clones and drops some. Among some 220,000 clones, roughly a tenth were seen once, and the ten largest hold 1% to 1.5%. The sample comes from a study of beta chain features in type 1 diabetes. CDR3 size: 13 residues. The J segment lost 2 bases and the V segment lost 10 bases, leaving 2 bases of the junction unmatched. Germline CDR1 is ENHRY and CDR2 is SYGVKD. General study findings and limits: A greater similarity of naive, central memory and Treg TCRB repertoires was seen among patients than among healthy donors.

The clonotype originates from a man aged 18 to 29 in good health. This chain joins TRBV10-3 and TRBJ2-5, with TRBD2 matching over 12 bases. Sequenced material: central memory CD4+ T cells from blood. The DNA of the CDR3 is TGTGCCACAGGACTAGCGGGACAAGAGACCCAGTACTTC. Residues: CATGLAGQETQYF.